These 23 T cell receptor beta chains were all obtained from the same sample, sequenced in a study of blood T cells in healthy people across ages. The use of a sample-barcoded 5' primer and a J-beta primer mix characterized a second PCR of roughly 6 to 11 cycles. Each CDR3 protein is one row after TCRdb ran MiXCR on the 5' RACE reads. The sample yields approximately 790,000 distinct CDR3 sequences, approximately 67% seen once. The specimen was blood. All receptors derive from a man younger than 45 in good health.

This chain connects TRBV20-1 to TRBJ2-3, with D possibly matching TRBD2 (6 bases). Germline assignment: CDR1 DFQATT and CDR2 SNEGSKA (reference sequence). V was shortened by 2 bases and J by 7 bases, with 22 bases between the two germline ends. The CDR3 consists of 16 residues. The CDR3: CSARSTLAPISYTQYF. In DNA, the CDR3 is TGCAGTGCTAGATCAACACTAGCCCCAATCTCCTATACGCAGTATTTT.

The J gene is TRBJ2-3, the V gene TRBV6-6; 7 nucleotides match TRBD1. The V gene end was trimmed by 7 bases and the J gene end by 2 bases; junction bases not matched to a gene: 3. Germline assignment: CDR1 MNHNY and CDR2 SVGAGI (reference sequence). CDR3 length: 13 residues. CDR3: CASTGQTTDTQYF. CDR3 DNA sequence: TGTGCCAGCACGGGACAGACCACAGATACGCAGTATTTT.

This chain links TRBV7-2 with TRBJ2-4; 9 positions match TRBD1. The J call may be in error: the DNA end matches TRBJ2-7 better. The germline gives CDR1 SGHTA, CDR2 FQGNSA. The CDR3 spans 15 residues. Here the CDR3 DNA reads TGTGCCAGCAGCTTAGCGACGGGACAGGGCTACGAGCAGTACTTC. It translates to CASSLATGQGYEQYF.

This chain connects TRBV6-2 or TRBV6-3 to TRBJ2-1, with TRBD2 matching 12 bases. J gave up 4 bases and V 0 bases, and 4 bases lay outside the gene matches. The CDR3 sequence is 17 residues long. Germline lookup yields CDR1 MNHEY and CDR2 SVGEGT. The CDR3 nucleotides read TGTGCCAGCAGTTACTCGGCTAGCGGGGGGGAATACAATGAGCAGTTCTTC. Translating gives CASSYSASGGEYNEQFF.

The sample holds a few counts of this clonotype. The chain links TRBV15 to TRBJ2-2, with 10 nucleotides matching TRBD1. The CDR3 covers 14 residues. CDR1 is LNHNV and CDR2 is YYDKDF in the germline V gene (reference sequence). J was trimmed by 6 bases and V by 9 bases; bases with no gene match: 7. CDR3 DNA: TGTGCCACGACGGGACAGGGGAATCCCGGGGAGCTGTTTTTT. As protein: CATTGQGNPGELFF.

This chain links TRBV7-8 with TRBJ2-5; D unclear. This CDR3 has 14 residues. Germline lookup yields CDR1 SGHVS and CDR2 FQNEAQ. V dropped 5 bases and J dropped 2 bases, with 12 bases sitting between them. The CDR3 loop reads CASSLGRLQETQYF. In DNA, the CDR3 is TGTGCCAGCAGCCTTGGACGGCTACAAGAGACCCAGTACTTC.

The genes are TRBV6-1 and TRBJ2-3; D is unresolved. Trimming took 2 bases from V and 4 from J, leaving 19 bases between them. CDR1 is MNHNS, CDR2 SASEGT, per germline. The CDR3 has 17 amino acids. CDR3 nucleotides: TGTGCCAGCAGTGAACCAATTACCAGGAAGGGTTCAGATACGCAGTATTTT. This sequence encodes CASSEPITRKGSDTQYF.

The V and J genes are TRBV3-1 and TRBJ2-5, with 8 bases identical to TRBD2. The V gene end was trimmed by 4 bases and the J gene end by 3 bases; junction bases not matched to a gene: 1. The CDR3 has 13 amino acids. Germline CDR1 and CDR2: LGHDT and YNNKEL (reference sequence). DNA for the CDR3: TGTGCCAGCAGCCGTAGCGGGGAAGAGACCCAGTACTTC. This encodes CASSRSGEETQYF.

This clonotype was seen a handful of times. V usage is TRBV21-1 and J usage is TRBJ2-4; the D call TRBD2 from the table was never checked on the DNA. The J call is doubtful: the DNA matches TRBJ2-5 better. TRBV21-1 is a listed pseudogene. The CDR3 covers 14 residues. As DNA, the CDR3 is TGTGCCAGCACCTTAGCGGGGATACAAGAGACCCAGTACTTC. It yields the protein CASTLAGIQETQYF.

In its sample, this clonotype was seen a few times. The chain recombines TRBV20-1 with TRBJ2-7, with D perhaps matching TRBD1 (5 bases). There are 13 residues in the CDR3. The germline V and J ends were trimmed by 2 bases and 3 bases, with 11 bases remaining between them. Germline V gene sequence: CDR1 DFQATT, CDR2 SNEGSKA (reference sequence). The CDR3 DNA reads as TGCAGTGCTAGATCTGAAACAGGCTACGAGCAGTACTTC. This encodes CSARSETGYEQYF.

Worth noting for this clonotype: One end of the junction varies from germline; a read error may be responsible. J is TRBJ2-1 and V is TRBV7-2; TRBD1 agrees at 8 bases. The CDR3 extends over 15 amino acids. Germline CDR1 SGHTA, CDR2 FQGNSA. CDR3 residues: CAGSLGTGDYNEQFF. The CDR3 nucleotides read TGTGCCGGCAGCTTAGGGACAGGAGATTACAATGAGCAGTTCTTC.

This chain uses TRBV28 with TRBJ1-2, with unresolved D. The germline V gene has CDR1 MDHEN and CDR2 SYDVKM. The CDR3 runs to 14 residues. The V and J ends lost 3 bases and 8 bases respectively, with 16 bases between them. In nucleotides, the CDR3 is TGTGCCAGCAGTTTGGTGAAGGGAATAAGCGGCTACACCTTC. Translating it yields CASSLVKGISGYTF.

The CDR3 nucleotides are TGCAGTGCTGGAGTCTCCGGGAAGGTCCACTATGGCTACACCTTC. Translation gives CSAGVSGKVHYGYTF. This chain links TRBV20-1 with TRBJ1-2; no clear D. V lost 5 bases to trimming and J lost 3 bases, with 19 bases between them. This CDR3 comprises 15 residues. Germline loops: CDR1 DFQATT, CDR2 SNEGSKA (reference sequence).

The CDR3 DNA follows: TGTGCCAGCAGCCCCGGGACCACCCACGAGCAGTACTTC. Translating gives CASSPGTTHEQYF. The V gene is TRBV5-6, the J gene TRBJ2-5; D possibly uses TRBD1 or TRBD2 (5 bases each). The DNA end favors TRBJ2-7, so the J call may be wrong. The CDR3 is made up of 13 amino acids. The germline V gene encodes CDR1 SGHDT and CDR2 YYEEEE.

This clonotype is a singleton in its sample. This chain uses TRBV4-2 with TRBJ2-5; TRBD1 is a possible D gene (6 bases). CDR3 length equals 16 residues. The germline V and J ends were trimmed by 6 bases and 1 base, with 18 bases remaining between them. From germline, CDR1 is LGHNA and CDR2 YNFKEQ. For the CDR3, the DNA is TGTGCCAGCAGGAGGGAACAGGGTGCGGCCCAAGAGACCCAGTACTTC. It yields the protein CASRREQGAAQETQYF.

Only a few counts were recorded for this clonotype. The rearrangement links TRBV27 to TRBJ1-1; 7 nucleotides agree with TRBD1. V shed 0 bases and J 6 bases; nucleotides not matched to a gene: 4. CDR1 MNHEY and CDR2 SMNVEV come from the germline V gene (reference sequence). The CDR3 loop spans 14 amino acids. CDR3 sequence: CASSLSSGTAEAFF. CDR3 in DNA: TGTGCCAGCAGTTTATCGTCGGGGACAGCTGAAGCTTTCTTT.

This clonotype has a handful of counts. V usage is TRBV2 and J usage is TRBJ1-6; D is unresolved. Germline CDR1 reads SNHLY; CDR2 reads FYNNEI. V lost 2 bases and J lost 9, with 11 bases in between. This CDR3 has 14 amino acids. The CDR3 loop is CASSELGDGSPLHF. The CDR3 coding sequence is TGTGCCAGCAGTGAACTAGGAGATGGTTCACCCCTCCACTTT.

This clonotype was picked up a small number of times. The rearrangement uses TRBV29-1 and TRBJ2-4; 9 positions match TRBD1. The DNA matches TRBJ2-7 better at its end, which makes the J call doubtful. The CDR3 consists of 12 residues. Germline lookup yields CDR1 SQVTM and CDR2 ANQGSEA. The CDR3 region is CSAGTGLHEQYF. In DNA form, the CDR3 reads TGCAGCGCCGGGACAGGGTTACACGAGCAGTACTTC.

This rearrangement joins TRBV7-8 to TRBJ2-5; D ambiguous. Germline CDR1 and CDR2: SGHVS and FQNEAQ. The CDR3 length is 15 residues. The V and J ends lost 5 bases and 11 bases respectively, with 24 bases between them. The CDR3 sequence: CASSPPKAKDHEQYF. CDR3 nucleotide sequence: TGTGCCAGCAGCCCCCCCAAGGCCAAAGACCATGAGCAGTACTTC.

J is TRBJ2-7 and V is TRBV12-3 or TRBV12-4, with D perhaps TRBD2 (7 bases). The V end lost 8 bases, the J end lost 2 bases, and 10 bases lay between the germline ends. This CDR3 comprises 12 residues. The CDR3 spells CASAGAAYEQYF. The DNA of the CDR3 is TGTGCCAGCGCGGGGGCCGCCTACGAGCAGTACTTC.

This clonotype has a single count. The genes are TRBV21-1 and TRBJ1-2; TRBD1 was called by the table and not checked on the DNA. TRBV21-1 has pseudogene status. The CDR3 contains 13 residues. In DNA, the CDR3 is TGTGCCAGCAGCAATGGGGGGACAGATGGCTACACCTTC. As protein: CASSNGGTDGYTF.

The chain recombines TRBV4-3 with TRBJ1-2, with 7 bases identical to TRBD1. Per the germline V gene, CDR1 is LGHNA and CDR2 is YSLEER. The CDR3 is 16 amino acids. Trimming took 1 base from V and 4 from J; bases not matched to a gene: 9. CDR3 sequence: CASSQARQGLGYGYTF. The DNA for the CDR3 is TGCGCCAGCAGCCAAGCCCGACAGGGTCTGGGCTATGGCTACACCTTC.

The chain uses TRBV29-1 and TRBJ1-1; D is perhaps TRBD1 (5 bases). The CDR3 is made up of 13 amino acids. Trimming removed 5 bases at V and 1 base at J, with 11 bases between. The V gene's germline CDR1 is SQVTM and CDR2 ANQGSEA. CDR3 DNA: TGCAGCGTTCATCAGGGTCAGAACACTGAAGCTTTCTTT. Its translation: CSVHQGQNTEAFF.